This TCR beta chain was captured by sequencing in a study of blood T cell repertoires in COVID-19. Background on the study: Material from acute and convalescent COVID-19 was sourced from the United States, Italy and Spain. Sources were T cells, B-cell-depleted T cells, or PBMCs; the material itself was cDNA or gDNA.

V was shortened by 5 bases and J by 3 bases, with 13 bases between the two germline ends. The CDR3 has 14 amino acids. Germline CDR1 reads KGHSH; CDR2 reads LQKENI. Methods used by the authors: Amplification of reference gene primers provided the estimated nucleated cell counts. Only in-frame clones appear in the TCRdb table, and some are missing; sequencing was by immunoSEQ multiplex PCR. V and J calls and clone size are copied from that table; D and trimming were computed from the DNA. In the table there are 250,000 to 300,000 clones, about nine tenths of which are singletons. J is TRBJ1-1 and V is TRBV18; unclear D gene. This sequence originates from a woman aged 45-59 years who had recovered from COVID-19. The specimen was peripheral blood. CDR3 residues: CASSTAGRDTEAFF. The CDR3 coding sequence is TGTGCCAGCTCAACAGCGGGCCGGGACACTGAAGCTTTCTTT.